The present T cell receptor beta chain was sequenced within a study of cytomegalovirus exposure and HLA in healthy donors. Study-wide points: It was only CMV serostatus that was available as immune exposure information. Presence/absence analyses treated sequencing depth as roughly uniform across donors.

Remarks on this clone: Its antigen is not known.

The V segment lost 6 bases and the J segment 6 bases; nucleotides outside the gene matches: 6. This CDR3 comprises 13 residues. From germline, CDR1 is LNHDA and CDR2 SQIVND (reference sequence). Use of 60 Vbeta and 13 Jbeta primers characterized the PCR. The assay was immunoSEQ multiplex PCR, and TCRdb's table has in-frame clones only and misses some. This table holds around 34,000 clones. This TCR was recovered from a woman in her thirties or forties in good health and CMV-seropositive. The specimen sequenced was PBMCs. This rearrangement joins TRBV19 to TRBJ1-2, with 8 bases fitting TRBD1. CDR3 nucleotide sequence: TGTGCCAGTAGGACAGGGGCGAGGGATGGCTACACCTTC. Translating it yields CASRTGARDGYTF.